Here is one T cell receptor beta chain with its context. This clonotype appeared many times. This clone's antigen is unknown. The sample holds no much larger clone one base away, and base qualities are not on file. This sample stems from a study of glioma-infiltrating T cells (dated by TCRdb to the mid-2010s). At the level of the whole study: Glioma tissue, non-neoplastic brain tissue and matched peripheral blood mononuclear cells were used as sources from which TCR alpha- and beta-chain repertoires were sequenced. To gauge divergence between tissue and blood T-cell populations, every tissue-infiltrating repertoire was compared against the peripheral blood repertoire from the same patient. Three low-grade glioma patients, roughly 8 primary glioblastoma patients, and three non-glioma patients who contributed non-neoplastic brain tissue made up the paired cohort. What the research found in general, with its limitations: VJ-independent divergence between tissue and blood was found to be below expectation in non-neoplastic patients but above expectation in all gliomas, particularly low-grade gliomas. Very few CDR3 sequences were found to be shared between tissue and blood, and this scarcity was attributed to high CDR3 diversity and limited sampling. Group comparisons were based on small numbers of patients: three non-neoplastic, three low-grade glioma and several glioblastoma patients.

V ends up 7 bases short and J 6 bases short, with an unmatched junction base count of 15. Reading the germline V gene gives CDR1 MNHNS and CDR2 SASEGT. From the cysteine up to the phenylalanine, the CDR3 has a length of 16 residues. Only the CDR3 DNA is retained, 48 bases long and in frame from the first base. The iRepertoire nested amplicon-rescue multiplex PCR (arm-PCR) platform was used to amplify TCR alpha and beta CDR3 regions from RNA. One-step reverse transcription and amplification used about 100-400 ng of tissue mRNA or PBMC total RNA as input. Following bead purification, Illumina adapters were added by a secondary multiplex PCR, and libraries between 200 and 400 bp were gel-purified. The libraries contained internal 6-nucleotide barcodes that were used for demultiplexing. Sequencing of the libraries was done on an Illumina MiSeq using 2x220 or 2x250 nucleotide paired-end reads. On the study's bioinformatics: FLASH 1.2.11 was used to merge paired reads, and BWA-MEM then aligned the reads to the GRCh37 human genome before TRA and TRB reads were extracted. V and J assignment used an IMGT-derived reference of cassette sequences and CDR3 motifs that included pseudogenes. Reads were translated in three frames, and productive CDR3s were defined as those with a C...FGXG motif and no stop codons. A clonotype was defined as a unique combination of a V-J cassette pair and a CDR3 amino acid sequence. Reads were filtered by Hamming distance, thresholded by each sample's sequence error rate in mapped regions. The raw public data were reprocessed by TCRdb itself: fastp quality trimming at Q25, MiXCR clonotype calling, in-frame beta chains only. When rows share a CDR3 protein, they turn into one entry using the most common DNA and genes. The V and J calls were not made by the authors but by TCRdb's processing. The sample data list about 130,000 distinct CDR3 sequences, and around 23% of these were observed just once. The ten largest clones capture roughly 15% of the sample.

The chain uses TRBV6-1 and TRBJ2-7; 10 central bases correspond to TRBD2. The source of this sequence is a human donor with low-grade glioma or glioblastoma, undergoing nonglioma brain surgery, or in good health (not recorded which). Sequencing input: glioma tissue, nonneoplastic brain tissue, or PBMCs (not recorded which). The DNA reads as follows: TGTGCCAGCAACACTTACAGTTTTTTAGCGGGAGGCGAGCAGTACTTC. It translates to CASNTYSFLAGGEQYF.